This entry is about one T cell receptor beta chain. The data were produced by immunoSEQ multiplex PCR, yet TCRdb's version contains in-frame clones alone and is incomplete. The table lists roughly 29,000 clones, about 81% of them singletons. This record belongs to a study of STAT5B mutations in CD4+ large granular lymphocyte leukemia. The J segment lost 5 bases and the V segment lost 3 bases, leaving 9 bases of the junction unmatched. This CDR3 spans 16 amino acids. Germline V gives CDR1 SGHAT, CDR2 FQNNGV. The sample comprised CD4+ T cells from blood buffy coats. The chain has TRBV11-2 and TRBJ2-2; TRBD2 matches 7 bases. The sequence was collected from a human donor in good health. The CDR3: CASSFGNGRSTGELFF. The CDR3 DNA sequence: TGTGCCAGCAGCTTTGGTAACGGGAGGTCGACCGGGGAGCTGTTTTTT.